This record looks at one TCR beta chain sequence and its context. This specimen comes from a study of blood T cell repertoires in COVID-19. Overall study context: Samples of COVID-19 (acute and convalescent) were obtained from the United States, Italy and Spain. PBMCs, B-cell-depleted T cells, or T cells were the source of the cDNA or gDNA that made up the material.

Per the original methods: Nucleated cell number was recorded as an estimate derived from reference gene primer amplification. This table comes from immunoSEQ multiplex PCR, and its TCRdb copy is limited to in-frame clones, with some not included. The V and J calls and clone size are taken from that table; D and trimming were inferred from the DNA. The table includes around 130,000 clones, around 83% detected once. Trimming shortened V by 3 bases and J by 4 bases, and 13 bases separated the two germline ends. The CDR3 contains 13 residues. Germline V gene sequence: CDR1 DFQATT, CDR2 SNEGSKA (reference sequence).

The sample comprised peripheral blood. The sequence derives from a woman aged 45 to 65 with acute or convalescent COVID-19. V usage is TRBV20-1 and J usage is TRBJ2-7; the D gene is possibly TRBD2 (5 bases). The CDR3 DNA reads as TGCAGTGCTAGTCGGGGAAAGCCTTACGAGCAGTACTTC. It yields the protein CSASRGKPYEQYF.